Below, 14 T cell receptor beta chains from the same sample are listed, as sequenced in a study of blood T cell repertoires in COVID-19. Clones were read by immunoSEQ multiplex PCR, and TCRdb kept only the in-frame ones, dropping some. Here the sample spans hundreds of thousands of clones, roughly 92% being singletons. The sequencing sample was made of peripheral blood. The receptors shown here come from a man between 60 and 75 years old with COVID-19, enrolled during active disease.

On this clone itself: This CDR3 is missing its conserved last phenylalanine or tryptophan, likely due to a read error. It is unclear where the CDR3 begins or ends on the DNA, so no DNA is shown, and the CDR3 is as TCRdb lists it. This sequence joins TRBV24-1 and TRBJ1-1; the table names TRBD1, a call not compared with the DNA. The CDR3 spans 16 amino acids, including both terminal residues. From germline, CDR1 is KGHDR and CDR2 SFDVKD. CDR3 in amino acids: CATSDHDRAQHGSPKL.

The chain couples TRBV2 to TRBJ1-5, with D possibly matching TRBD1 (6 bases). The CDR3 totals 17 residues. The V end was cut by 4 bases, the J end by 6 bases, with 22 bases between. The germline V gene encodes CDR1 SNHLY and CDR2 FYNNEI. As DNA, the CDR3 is TGTGCCAGCAGTGGGTACAGGGAGCCCAATGTCCGTCAGCCCCAGCATTTT. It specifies CASSGYREPNVRQPQHF.

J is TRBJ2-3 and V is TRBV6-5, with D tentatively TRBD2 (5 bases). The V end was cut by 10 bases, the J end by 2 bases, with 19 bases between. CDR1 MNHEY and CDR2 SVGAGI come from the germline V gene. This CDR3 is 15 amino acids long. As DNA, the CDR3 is TGTGCCACCCCGGACCCAAGGCGGGCCACAGATACGCAGTATTTT. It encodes CATPDPRRATDTQYF.

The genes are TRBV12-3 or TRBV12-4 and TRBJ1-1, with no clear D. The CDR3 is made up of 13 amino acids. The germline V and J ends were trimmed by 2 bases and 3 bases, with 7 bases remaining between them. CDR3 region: CASSLSTHTEAFF. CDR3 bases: TGTGCCAGCAGTTTATCGACACACACTGAAGCTTTCTTT.

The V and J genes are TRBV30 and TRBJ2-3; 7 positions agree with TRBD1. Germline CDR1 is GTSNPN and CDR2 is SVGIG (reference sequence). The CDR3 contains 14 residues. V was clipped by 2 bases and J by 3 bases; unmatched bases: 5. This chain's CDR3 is CAWSRQGLTDTQYF. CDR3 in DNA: TGTGCCTGGAGTCGACAGGGTCTAACAGATACGCAGTATTTT.

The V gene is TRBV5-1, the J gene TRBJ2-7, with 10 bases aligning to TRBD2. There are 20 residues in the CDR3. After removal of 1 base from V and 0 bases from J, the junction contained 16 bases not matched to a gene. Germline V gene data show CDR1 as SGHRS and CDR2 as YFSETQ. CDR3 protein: CASSLRPLAGDLGGSYEQYF. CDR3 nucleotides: TGCGCCAGCAGCTTGCGACCCCTAGCGGGGGACCTGGGAGGCTCCTACGAGCAGTACTTC.

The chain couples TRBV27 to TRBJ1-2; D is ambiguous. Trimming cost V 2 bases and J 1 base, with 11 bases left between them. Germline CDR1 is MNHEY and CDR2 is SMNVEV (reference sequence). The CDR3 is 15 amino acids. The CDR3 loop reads CASSLRGGYNYGYTF. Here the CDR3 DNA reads TGTGCCAGCAGTTTACGGGGAGGTTATAACTATGGCTACACCTTC.

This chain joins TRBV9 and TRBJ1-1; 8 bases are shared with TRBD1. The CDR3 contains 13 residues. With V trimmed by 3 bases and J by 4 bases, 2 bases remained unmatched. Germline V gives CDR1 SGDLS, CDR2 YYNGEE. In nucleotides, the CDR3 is TGTGCCAGCAGCGATACAGGGGGCACTGAAGCTTTCTTT. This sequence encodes CASSDTGGTEAFF.

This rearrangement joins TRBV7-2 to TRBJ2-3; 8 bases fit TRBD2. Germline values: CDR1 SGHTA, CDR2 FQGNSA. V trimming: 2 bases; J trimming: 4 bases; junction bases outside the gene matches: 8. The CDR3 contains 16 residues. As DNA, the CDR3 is TGTGCCAGCAGCTTAACCCCTAGCGGGTACCCAGATACGCAGTATTTT. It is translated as CASSLTPSGYPDTQYF. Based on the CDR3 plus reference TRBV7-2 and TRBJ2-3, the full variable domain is GAGVSQSPSNKVTEKGKDVELRCDPISGHTALYWYRQSLGQGLEFLIYFQGNSAPDKSGLPSDRFSAERTGGSVSTLTIQRTQQEDSAVYLCASSLTPSGYPDTQYFGPGTRLTVL.

The DNA of the CDR3 is TGTGCCACCAGTCCGGGACAGGGATGGGGCTACACCTTC. The encoded protein is CATSPGQGWGYTF. The genes are TRBV24-1 and TRBJ1-2; 9 bases agree with TRBD1. Germline V gives CDR1 KGHDR, CDR2 SFDVKD. V was clipped by 6 bases and J by 8 bases; unmatched bases: 6. The CDR3 is 13 amino acids.

The CDR3 spells CASSQGGAGGFYEQYF. In DNA, the CDR3 is TGTGCCAGCAGCCAAGGTGGGGCGGGAGGTTTCTACGAGCAGTACTTC. The chain has TRBV4-2 and TRBJ2-7; TRBD2 matches at 8 bases. Unmatched junction bases numbered 8, after V lost 1 base and J lost 3 bases. The CDR3 is 16 amino acids. CDR1 is LGHNA, CDR2 YNFKEQ, per germline.

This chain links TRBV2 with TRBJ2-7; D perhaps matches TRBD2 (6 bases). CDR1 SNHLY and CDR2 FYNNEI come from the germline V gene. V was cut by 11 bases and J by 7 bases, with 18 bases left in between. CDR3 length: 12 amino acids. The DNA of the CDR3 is TGTGCCGGGACTTTCGGTGCTGAGGAGCAGTACTTC. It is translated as CAGTFGAEEQYF.

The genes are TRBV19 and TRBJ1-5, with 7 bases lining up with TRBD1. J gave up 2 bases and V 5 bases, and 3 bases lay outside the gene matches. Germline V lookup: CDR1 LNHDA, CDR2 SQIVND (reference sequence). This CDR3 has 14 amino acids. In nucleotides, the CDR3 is TGTGCCAGTAGTCCCCAGGGGGGCAATCAGCCCCAGCATTTT. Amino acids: CASSPQGGNQPQHF.

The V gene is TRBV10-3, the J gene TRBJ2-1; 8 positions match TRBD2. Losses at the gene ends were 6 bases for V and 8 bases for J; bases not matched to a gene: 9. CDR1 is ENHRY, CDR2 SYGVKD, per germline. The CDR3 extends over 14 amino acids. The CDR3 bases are TGTGCCATCAGCCTTACTAGCGGAGGGGATGAGCAGTTCTTC. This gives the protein CAISLTSGGDEQFF.